Below, 17 T cell receptor beta chains from the same sample are listed, as sequenced in a study of CD8 T cells in Susac syndrome. With random hexamers, reverse transcription was performed on about 0.5 to 1 ug of RNA. In TCRdb, the immunoSEQ multiplex PCR reads were re-called with MiXCR into one record per CDR3 protein. The sample holds about 180,000 distinct CDR3 sequences, around 95% seen once. The sequenced material came from CD4+ T cells from PBMCs. Source of these receptors: a human donor with multiple sclerosis.

This clonotype has just a few counts. The CDR3 coding sequence is TGTGCCAGCAGCCGTCAGCCGTCCTACGAGCAGTACTTC. Its protein is CASSRQPSYEQYF. V usage is TRBV11-2 and J usage is TRBJ2-7; no reliable D call. Germline CDR1 and CDR2: SGHAT and FQNNGV. The ends were cut back, 5 bases at V and 1 base at J, with 9 bases in the middle. This CDR3 comprises 13 residues.

The CDR3 spells CASSANEVSPLHF. CDR3 nucleotide sequence: TGTGCCAGCAGCGCGAATGAGGTTTCACCCCTCCACTTT. The chain uses TRBV4-2 and TRBJ1-6; the D is unclear. Looked up from germline, CDR1 is LGHNA and CDR2 is YNFKEQ. This CDR3 spans 13 amino acids. Trimming removed 5 bases at V and 9 bases at J, with 11 bases between.

The V and J genes are TRBV29-1 and TRBJ2-1, with D maybe TRBD2 (6 bases). The V end was cut by 4 bases, the J end by 9 bases, with 10 bases between. Per the germline V gene, CDR1 is SQVTM and CDR2 is ANQGSEA. This CDR3 spans 11 amino acids. The CDR3 DNA follows: TGCAGCGTTGGGGCGGGGACTGAGCAGTTCTTC. It yields the protein CSVGAGTEQFF.

The gene calls are TRBV20-1 and TRBJ1-6; D call uncertain. CDR3 length: 14 amino acids. V lost 3 bases to trimming and J lost 7 bases, with 13 bases between them. CDR1 and CDR2 from the germline V gene are DFQATT and SNEGSKA (reference sequence). The CDR3 DNA is TGCAGTGCTAGGGAAGGTCCGAAGAATTCACCCCTCCACTTT. It specifies CSAREGPKNSPLHF.

The chain uses TRBV19 and TRBJ2-5; 9 bases are a match to TRBD2. CDR1 and CDR2 (germline): LNHDA, SQIVND (reference sequence). The ends lost 7 bases at V and 2 bases at J; junction bases unmatched: 8. The CDR3 loop spans 15 amino acids. CDR3 in amino acids: CASKASGVSQETQYF. CDR3 coding DNA: TGTGCCAGTAAGGCTAGCGGGGTCAGTCAAGAGACCCAGTACTTC.

The chain uses TRBV12-3 or TRBV12-4 and TRBJ1-1, with D possibly TRBD1 on 5 matching bases. CDR3 length: 14 amino acids. V gave up 3 bases and J gave up 7 bases, with 15 bases separating them. The CDR3: CASSLGPGSGEAFF. The DNA of the CDR3 is TGTGCCAGCAGTTTGGGTCCAGGGAGCGGTGAAGCTTTCTTT.

This chain connects TRBV5-4 to TRBJ2-1, with 12 bases fitting TRBD2. With V trimmed by 2 bases and J by 8 bases, 8 bases remained unmatched. This CDR3 has 16 residues. Germline V gene lookup returns CDR1 SGHNT and CDR2 YYREEE (reference sequence). CDR3: CASSFATSGGRDEQFF. The CDR3 coding sequence is TGTGCCAGCAGCTTTGCAACTAGCGGGGGGCGGGATGAGCAGTTCTTC.

The CDR3 nucleotides read TGTGCCATCAACAACCGGGAGACCACTAACTATGGCTACACCTTC. Amino acid sequence: CAINNRETTNYGYTF. V usage is TRBV10-3 and J usage is TRBJ1-2; D unclear. The CDR3 loop spans 15 amino acids. Deletions cut 7 bases from V and 0 bases from J, with 15 bases between. Germline CDR1 is ENHRY and CDR2 is SYGVKD.

This rearrangement joins TRBV7-9 to TRBJ2-3; D unresolved. The ends were cut back, 5 bases at V and 0 bases at J, with 12 bases in the middle. The CDR3 is 15 amino acids. Germline values: CDR1 SEHNR, CDR2 FQNEAQ (reference sequence). Here the CDR3 reads CASSPRLVSTDTQYF. For the CDR3, the DNA is TGTGCCAGCAGCCCGAGACTGGTTAGCACAGATACGCAGTATTTT.

The chain employs TRBV11-3 and TRBJ2-7; 7 bases agree with TRBD2. The CDR3 is made up of 14 amino acids. The V gene end was trimmed by 4 bases and the J gene end by 0 bases; junction bases not matched to a gene: 3. CDR1 and CDR2 (germline): SGHNT, YENEEA. CDR3 bases: TGTGCCAGCAGCTCTAGCGGCATCTCCTACGAGCAGTACTTC. This sequence encodes CASSSSGISYEQYF.

This clonotype has a single count. V is TRBV30 and J is TRBJ1-1, with D tentatively TRBD1 (5 bases). The CDR3 loop spans 17 amino acids. V gave up 7 bases and J gave up 0 bases, with 24 bases separating them. Germline V gene data show CDR1 as GTSNPN and CDR2 as SVGIG (reference sequence). As DNA, the CDR3 is TGTGCCTTACGGCGAAGGAATCGGGGGTTAATGAACACTGAAGCTTTCTTT. Translation: CALRRRNRGLMNTEAFF.

The chain links TRBV2 to TRBJ2-5; D may be TRBD2 (6 bases). Germline assignment: CDR1 SNHLY and CDR2 FYNNEI. The CDR3 runs 14 residues. V was pared by 4 bases and J by 3 bases, with 12 bases between. DNA of the CDR3: TGTGCCAGCAGTGGGACTATCCCTGAAGAGACCCAGTACTTC. Translated, it gives CASSGTIPEETQYF.

The CDR3 loop reads CASNGGPNLPLQHF. The CDR3 region has the DNA TGTGCCAGCAATGGAGGCCCAAACCTCCCTCTCCAGCATTTT. The rearrangement links TRBV2 to TRBJ1-5; no definite D call. CDR1 SNHLY and CDR2 FYNNEI come from the germline V gene. This CDR3 contains 14 residues. V was clipped by 7 bases and J by 12 bases, with 22 bases between them.

This rearrangement joins TRBV6-2 or TRBV6-3 to TRBJ2-7; tentative D call: TRBD2 (6 bases). CDR1 and CDR2 (germline): MNHEY, SVGEGT. CDR3 length: 15 residues. V lost 4 bases and J 3 bases, leaving 16 bases between the germline ends. CDR3 nucleotides: TGTGCCAGCAGTTCTCCGAGCGGGCCCAACTACGAGCAGTACTTC. Translation: CASSSPSGPNYEQYF.

This chain links TRBV5-6 with TRBJ2-5; a weak D match, TRBD1 (5 bases). The V end lost 3 bases, the J end lost 2 bases, and 11 bases lay between the germline ends. This CDR3 spans 14 amino acids. Germline assignment: CDR1 SGHDT and CDR2 YYEEEE. The CDR3 coding sequence is TGTGCCAGCAGCTGGGCAGACAGACAAGAGACCCAGTACTTC. Amino acid sequence: CASSWADRQETQYF.

The J gene is TRBJ2-2, the V gene TRBV13, with D unclear. The CDR3 sequence is 15 residues long. The V end was cut by 5 bases, the J end by 1 base, with 11 bases between. Germline V gene sequence: CDR1 PRHDT, CDR2 FYEKMQ (reference sequence). The CDR3 DNA reads TGTGCCAGCAGCAGACCTCCATTGAACACCGGGGAGCTGTTTTTT. It is translated as CASSRPPLNTGELFF.

This rearrangement joins TRBV6-1 to TRBJ1-1; a possible D gene is TRBD1 (6 bases). From germline, CDR1 is MNHNS and CDR2 SASEGT. With 6 bases removed from V and 4 bases from J, the gap between germline ends came to 24 bases. This CDR3 region has 17 residues. In nucleotides, the CDR3 is TGTGCCAGCAGCCCCCACATGTTCGGCGGGGGCGGCACTGAAGCTTTCTTT. Amino acid sequence: CASSPHMFGGGGTEAFF.